This T cell receptor beta chain emerged from a study of cytomegalovirus exposure and HLA in healthy donors. Whole-study context: A previous analysis identified 117 million unique TCR beta sequences derived from around 180 million T cells.

Trimming cost V 3 bases and J 2 bases, with 11 bases left between them. CDR1 and CDR2 (germline): MNHEY, SVGAGI. The CDR3 totals 14 residues. PCR employed 60 Vbeta and 13 Jbeta primers. Method: immunoSEQ multiplex PCR; TCRdb's copy keeps in-frame clones and lacks some. The sample carries about 150,000 clones, approximately 84% recorded once. This receptor was taken from a woman aged 50 to 60 in good health and CMV-seropositive. The chain joins TRBV6-5 to TRBJ2-7, with D possibly TRBD1 on 5 matching bases. Sequenced sample: PBMCs. The chain's CDR3 is CASSYSDRTYEQYF. The CDR3 nucleotides read TGTGCCAGCAGTTATTCCGACAGAACCTACGAGCAGTACTTC.